The clone carrying this T cell receptor (beta chain) was seen just once. Its target is not known. Assay: immunoSEQ multiplex PCR; the TCRdb copy retains only in-frame clones and omits some. Here the sample spans 7,000 to 8,500 clones, 70% to 90% being singletons. The data derive from a study of chemoradiotherapy in HPV16-positive cancers. Findings of the study overall: Candidate HPV-specific clones and E7-related TCR motifs grew in tumor during treatment.

The CDR3 contains 15 residues. The ends lost 5 bases at V and 3 bases at J; junction bases unmatched: 10. Per the germline V gene, CDR1 is ENHRY and CDR2 is SYGVKD. Sampling was done from a patient who underwent chemoradiotherapy. V gene TRBV10-3 combines with J gene TRBJ2-7; TRBD1 matches at 7 bases. The sequence was collected from a human donor with HPV-associated anogenital cancer. The CDR3 protein is CAISYPGQVNYEQYF. CDR3 nucleotides: TGTGCCATCAGTTACCCAGGACAGGTAAACTACGAGCAGTACTTC.